These 5 T cell receptor beta chains were sequenced from one sample in a study of T cell changes during pregnancy in multiple sclerosis (dated by TCRdb to about 2019). Receptor amplification or capture employed the immunoSEQ multiplex PCR assay. The table comes from immuneACCESS by way of TCRdb, which keeps in-frame sequences with V and J called. Part of the clones is missing from these tables; in studies checked, under half for an unresolved V gene and the rest for unknown reasons. In this sample the table shows 50,000 to 65,000 clones, roughly nine tenths of which occur a single time. Together, the top ten hold approximately 2.3% of the sample. The sequencing used peripheral blood, collected in the first trimester of pregnancy. Receptors were obtained from a female donor in good health, enrolled as a control in a pregnancy study.

V is TRBV21-1 and J is TRBJ2-1; the table calls TRBD2, which could not be checked here. TRBV21-1 is reported as a pseudogene. The CDR3 has 15 amino acids. The CDR3 reads CASSKGGSRNNEQFF. CDR3 DNA sequence: TGTGCCAGCAGCAAAGGAGGGAGCCGGAACAATGAGCAGTTCTTC.

This clone has only one observation. This rearrangement joins TRBV25-1 to TRBJ1-3, with a weak D call TRBD1 (5 bases). Germline loops: CDR1 MGHDK, CDR2 SYGVNS. CDR3 length: 14 residues. Trimming shortened V by 2 bases and J by 2 bases, and 7 bases separated the two germline ends. The CDR3 loop reads CASSERGTGNTIYF. DNA of the CDR3: TGTGCCAGCAGTGAAAGGGGAACTGGAAACACCATATATTTT.

The chain links TRBV6-4 to TRBJ2-1; possibly TRBD2 for D (5 bases). CDR1 is MRHNA, CDR2 SNTAGT, per germline. The V gene lost 0 bases and the J gene lost 0 bases, with 9 bases spanning the gap. The CDR3 is 16 amino acids. Written as DNA, the CDR3 is TGTGCCAGCAGTGACTCGAGGGCTAGCTCCTACAATGAGCAGTTCTTC. This gives the protein CASSDSRASSYNEQFF.

The rearrangement links TRBV15 to TRBJ1-2, with TRBD1 as a possible D gene (5 bases). Germline CDR1 is LNHNV and CDR2 is YYDKDF (reference sequence). Deletions cut 5 bases from V and 8 bases from J, with 15 bases between. There are 13 residues in the CDR3. CDR3 sequence (DNA): TGTGCCACCAGCCGAGGGTCAGGGTACGGCTACACCTTC. It is translated as CATSRGSGYGYTF.

The chain is built from TRBV11-2 and TRBJ1-5; TRBD1 agrees at 9 bases. V was clipped by 1 base and J by 7 bases; unmatched bases: 8. Germline V CDR1 and CDR2: SGHAT, FQNNGV. This CDR3 region has 16 residues. Here the CDR3 reads CASSLGHRGRGQPQHF. Written as DNA, the CDR3 is TGTGCCAGCAGCTTAGGCCACAGGGGGCGCGGACAGCCCCAGCATTTT.